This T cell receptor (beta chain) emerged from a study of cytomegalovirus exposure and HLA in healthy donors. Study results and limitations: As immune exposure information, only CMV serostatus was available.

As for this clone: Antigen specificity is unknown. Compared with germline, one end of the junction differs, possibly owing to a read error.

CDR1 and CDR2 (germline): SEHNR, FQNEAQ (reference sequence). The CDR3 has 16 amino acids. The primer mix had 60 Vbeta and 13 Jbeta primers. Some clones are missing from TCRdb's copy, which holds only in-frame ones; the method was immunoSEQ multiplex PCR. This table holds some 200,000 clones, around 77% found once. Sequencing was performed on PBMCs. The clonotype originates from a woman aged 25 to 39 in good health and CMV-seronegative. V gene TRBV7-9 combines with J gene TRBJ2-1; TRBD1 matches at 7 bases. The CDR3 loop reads CSSSPPFGQENNEQFF. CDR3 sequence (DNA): TGTTCCAGCAGCCCTCCTTTTGGACAGGAAAACAATGAGCAGTTCTTC.